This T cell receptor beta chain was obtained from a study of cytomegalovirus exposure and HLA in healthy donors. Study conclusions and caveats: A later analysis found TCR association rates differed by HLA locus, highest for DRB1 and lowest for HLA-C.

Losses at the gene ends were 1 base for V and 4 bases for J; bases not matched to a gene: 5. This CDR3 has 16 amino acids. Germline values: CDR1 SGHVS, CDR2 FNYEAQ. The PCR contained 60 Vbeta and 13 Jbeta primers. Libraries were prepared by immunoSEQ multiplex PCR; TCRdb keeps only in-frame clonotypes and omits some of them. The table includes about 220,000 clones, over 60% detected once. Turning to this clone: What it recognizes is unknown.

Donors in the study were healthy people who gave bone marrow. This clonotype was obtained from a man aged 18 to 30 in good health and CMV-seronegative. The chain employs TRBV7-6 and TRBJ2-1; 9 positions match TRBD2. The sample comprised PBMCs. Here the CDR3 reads CASSLGSGSYYNEQFF. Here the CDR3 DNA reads TGTGCCAGCAGCTTAGGTAGCGGGAGTTATTACAATGAGCAGTTCTTC.